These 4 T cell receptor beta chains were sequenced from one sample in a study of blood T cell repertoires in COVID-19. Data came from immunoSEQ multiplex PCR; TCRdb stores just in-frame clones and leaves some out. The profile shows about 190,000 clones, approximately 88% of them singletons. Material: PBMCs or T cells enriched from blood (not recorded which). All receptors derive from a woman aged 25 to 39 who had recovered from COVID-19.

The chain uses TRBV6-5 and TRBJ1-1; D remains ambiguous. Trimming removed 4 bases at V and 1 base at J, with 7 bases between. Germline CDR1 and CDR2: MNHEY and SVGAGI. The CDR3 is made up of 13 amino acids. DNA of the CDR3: TGTGCCAGCAGTTCGTCGGGGAACACTGAAGCTTTCTTT. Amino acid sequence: CASSSSGNTEAFF.

The CDR3 sequence: CASSIGSGSWTGDTEAFF. The CDR3 DNA follows: TGTGCCAGTAGTATTGGGTCGGGGAGCTGGACAGGGGACACTGAAGCTTTCTTT. The rearrangement uses TRBV19 and TRBJ1-1; the match to TRBD1 covers 9 bases. The germline V gene has CDR1 LNHDA and CDR2 SQIVND (reference sequence). Germline trimming cut 3 bases from V and 3 bases from J; bases unmatched to any gene: 14. The CDR3 sequence is 18 residues long.

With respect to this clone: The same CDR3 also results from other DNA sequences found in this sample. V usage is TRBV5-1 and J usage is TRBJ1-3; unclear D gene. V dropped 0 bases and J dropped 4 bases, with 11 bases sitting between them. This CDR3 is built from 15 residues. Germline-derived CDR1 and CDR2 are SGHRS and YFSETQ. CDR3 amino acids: CASSLGPGQGNTIYF. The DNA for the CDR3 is TGCGCCAGCAGCTTGGGCCCAGGTCAAGGAAACACCATATATTTT.

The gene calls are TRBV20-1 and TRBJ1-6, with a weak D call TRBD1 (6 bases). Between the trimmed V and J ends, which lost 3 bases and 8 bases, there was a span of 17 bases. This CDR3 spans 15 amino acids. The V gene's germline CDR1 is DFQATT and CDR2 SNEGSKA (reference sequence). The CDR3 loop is CSASLVDRDDSPLHF. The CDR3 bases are TGCAGTGCTAGTCTGGTGGACAGAGACGATTCACCCCTCCACTTT.